A single TCR beta chain is shown here with its context. TCRdb's table, derived via immunoSEQ multiplex PCR, lists solely in-frame clones and lacks some. This sample yields around 84,000 clones, of which 84% are seen a single time; approximately 7.4% belongs to the top ten. The source of the sample is a study of OX40 agonist ivuxolimab in advanced cancers. Sequenced material: CD4+ or CD8+ T cells sorted from blood, taken in a trial of the OX40 agonist ivuxolimab. This clonotype originated in an adult with an advanced solid tumor such as melanoma, head and neck, liver or kidney cancer.

The CDR3 DNA is TGTGCCAGCAGCCTTCTCCGGGGAGAAGAGACCCAGTACTTC. Its translation is CASSLLRGEETQYF. V gene TRBV13 combines with J gene TRBJ2-5; TRBD2 is a possible D gene (5 bases). The CDR3 is made up of 14 amino acids. CDR1 is PRHDT and CDR2 is FYEKMQ in the germline V gene (reference sequence). V was trimmed by 5 bases and J by 3 bases, leaving 13 bases between them.